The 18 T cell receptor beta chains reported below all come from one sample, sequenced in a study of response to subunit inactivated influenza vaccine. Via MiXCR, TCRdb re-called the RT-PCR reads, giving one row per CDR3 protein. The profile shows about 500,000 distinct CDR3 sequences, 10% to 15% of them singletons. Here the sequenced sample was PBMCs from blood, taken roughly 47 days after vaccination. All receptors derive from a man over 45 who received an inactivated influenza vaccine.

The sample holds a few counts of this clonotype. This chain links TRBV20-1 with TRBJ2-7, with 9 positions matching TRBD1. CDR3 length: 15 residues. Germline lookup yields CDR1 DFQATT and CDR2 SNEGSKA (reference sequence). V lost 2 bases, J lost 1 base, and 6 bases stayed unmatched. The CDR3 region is CSARQGTGRSYEQYF. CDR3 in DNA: TGCAGTGCTAGACAAGGGACAGGGCGTTCCTACGAGCAGTACTTC.

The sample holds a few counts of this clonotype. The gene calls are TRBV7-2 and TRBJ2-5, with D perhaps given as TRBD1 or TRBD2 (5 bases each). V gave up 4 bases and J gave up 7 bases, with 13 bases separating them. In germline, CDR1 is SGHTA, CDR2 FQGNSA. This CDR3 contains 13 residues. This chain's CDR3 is CASSSSSGRTQYF. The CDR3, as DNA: TGTGCCAGCAGCTCAAGTTCAGGGAGGACCCAGTACTTC.

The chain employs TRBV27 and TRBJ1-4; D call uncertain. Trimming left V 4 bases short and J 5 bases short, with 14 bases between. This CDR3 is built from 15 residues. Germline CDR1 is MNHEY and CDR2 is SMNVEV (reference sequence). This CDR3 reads CASSSRTARNEKLFF. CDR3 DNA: TGTGCCAGCAGTTCGAGGACGGCCCGAAATGAAAAACTGTTTTTT.

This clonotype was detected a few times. The DNA for the CDR3 is TGTGCCAGTAGTATAGTTGGTGTTCATGAGCAGTTCTTC. Protein sequence: CASSIVGVHEQFF. The genes are TRBV19 and TRBJ2-1; D remains unclear. Germline V lookup: CDR1 LNHDA, CDR2 SQIVND (reference sequence). Trimming shortened V by 1 base and J by 8 bases, and 9 bases separated the two germline ends. The CDR3 consists of 13 residues.

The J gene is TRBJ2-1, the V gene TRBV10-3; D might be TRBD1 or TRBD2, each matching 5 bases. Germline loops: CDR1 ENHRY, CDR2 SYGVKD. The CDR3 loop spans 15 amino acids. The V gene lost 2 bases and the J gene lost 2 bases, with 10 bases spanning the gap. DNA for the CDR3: TGTGCCATCAGTGAGGGGACGGTCACCTACAATGAGCAGTTCTTC. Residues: CAISEGTVTYNEQFF.

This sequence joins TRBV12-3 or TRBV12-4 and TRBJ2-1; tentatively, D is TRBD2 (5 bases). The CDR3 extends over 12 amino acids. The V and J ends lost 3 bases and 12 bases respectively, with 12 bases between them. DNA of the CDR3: TGTGCCAGCAGTTTCTCTAGCCCCCGGCAGTTCTTC. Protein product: CASSFSSPRQFF.

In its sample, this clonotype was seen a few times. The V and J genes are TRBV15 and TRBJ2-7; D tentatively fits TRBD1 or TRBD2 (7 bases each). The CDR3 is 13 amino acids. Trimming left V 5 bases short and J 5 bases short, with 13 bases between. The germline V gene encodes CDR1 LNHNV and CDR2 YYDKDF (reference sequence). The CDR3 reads CATSQGGNNEQYF. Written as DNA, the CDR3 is TGTGCCACCAGCCAGGGGGGGAACAACGAGCAGTACTTC.

The CDR3 DNA follows: TGTGCCAGCAGTTCTAGGGACAGGACTAATGAAAAACTGTTTTTT. Translated: CASSSRDRTNEKLFF. The V call is TRBV28, the J call TRBJ1-4; TRBD1 matches at 8 bases. The ends lost 4 bases at V and 2 bases at J; junction bases unmatched: 3. This CDR3 region has 15 residues. Germline CDR1 and CDR2: MDHEN and SYDVKM.

CDR3 loop: CSANQRDEYNEQFF. In nucleotides, the CDR3 is TGCAGTGCTAATCAGCGGGACGAGTACAATGAGCAGTTCTTC. This chain links TRBV20-1 with TRBJ2-1; 7 bases fit TRBD2. The CDR3 extends over 14 amino acids. J was trimmed by 4 bases and V by 4 bases; bases with no gene match: 7. CDR1 DFQATT and CDR2 SNEGSKA come from the germline V gene (reference sequence).

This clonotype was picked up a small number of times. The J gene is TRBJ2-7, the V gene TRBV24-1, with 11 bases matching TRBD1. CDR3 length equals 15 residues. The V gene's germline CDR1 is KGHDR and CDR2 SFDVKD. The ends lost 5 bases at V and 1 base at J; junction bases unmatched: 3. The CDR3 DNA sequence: TGTGCCACCAGTGCCGGGACAGGGGGATCCTACGAGCAGTACTTC. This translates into CATSAGTGGSYEQYF.

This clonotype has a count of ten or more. CDR3 amino acids: CAVNRGTINSPLHF. In DNA form, the CDR3 reads TGTGCCGTGAACAGGGGTACGATTAATTCACCCCTCCACTTT. The chain employs TRBV12-3 or TRBV12-4 and TRBJ1-6, with TRBD1 matching over 7 bases. V was pared by 11 bases and J by 6 bases, with 10 bases of the junction left unmatched. The CDR3 runs to 14 residues.

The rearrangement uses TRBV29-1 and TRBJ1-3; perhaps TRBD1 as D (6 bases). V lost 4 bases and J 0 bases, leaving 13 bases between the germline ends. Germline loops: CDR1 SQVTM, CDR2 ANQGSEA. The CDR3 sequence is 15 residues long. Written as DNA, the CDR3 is TGCAGCGTTGGCATTACAGGGTACTCTGGAAACACCATATATTTT. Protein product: CSVGITGYSGNTIYF.

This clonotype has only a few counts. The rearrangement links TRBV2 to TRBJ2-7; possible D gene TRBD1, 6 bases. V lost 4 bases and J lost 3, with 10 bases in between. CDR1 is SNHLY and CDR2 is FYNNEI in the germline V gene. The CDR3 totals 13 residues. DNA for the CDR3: TGTGCCAGCAGTGTTACAGGGTTCTACGAGCAGTACTTC. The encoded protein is CASSVTGFYEQYF.

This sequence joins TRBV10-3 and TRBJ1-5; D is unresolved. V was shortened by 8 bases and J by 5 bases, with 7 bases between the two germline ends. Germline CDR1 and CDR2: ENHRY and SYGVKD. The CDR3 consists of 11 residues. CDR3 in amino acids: CAIGRDQPQHF. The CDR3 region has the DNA TGTGCCATCGGGCGGGATCAGCCCCAGCATTTT.

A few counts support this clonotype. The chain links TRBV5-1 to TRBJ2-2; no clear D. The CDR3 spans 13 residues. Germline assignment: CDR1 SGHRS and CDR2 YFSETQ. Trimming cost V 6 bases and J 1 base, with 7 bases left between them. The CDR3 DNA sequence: TGCGCCAGCAATTTCGGGAACACCGGGGAGCTGTTTTTT. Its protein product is CASNFGNTGELFF. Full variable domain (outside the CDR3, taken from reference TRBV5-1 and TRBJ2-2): KAGVTQTPRYLIKTRGQQVTLSCSPISGHRSVSWYQQTPGQGLQFLFEYFSETQRNKGNFPGRFSGRQFSNSRSEMNVSTLELGDSALYLCASNFGNTGELFFGEGSRLTVL.

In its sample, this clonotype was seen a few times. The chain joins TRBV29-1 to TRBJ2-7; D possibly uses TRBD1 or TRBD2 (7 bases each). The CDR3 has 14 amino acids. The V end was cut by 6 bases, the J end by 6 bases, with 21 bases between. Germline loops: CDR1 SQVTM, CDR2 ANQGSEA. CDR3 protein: CSVVMAGRGLEQYF. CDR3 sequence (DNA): TGCAGCGTCGTCATGGCGGGGAGGGGGCTCGAGCAGTACTTC.

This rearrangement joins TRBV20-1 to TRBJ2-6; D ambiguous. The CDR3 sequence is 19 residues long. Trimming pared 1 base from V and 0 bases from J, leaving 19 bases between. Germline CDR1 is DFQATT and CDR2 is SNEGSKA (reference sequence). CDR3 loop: CSARAQGQRASSGANVLTF. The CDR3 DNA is TGCAGTGCTAGAGCCCAAGGGCAGAGAGCTAGCTCTGGGGCCAACGTCCTGACTTTC.

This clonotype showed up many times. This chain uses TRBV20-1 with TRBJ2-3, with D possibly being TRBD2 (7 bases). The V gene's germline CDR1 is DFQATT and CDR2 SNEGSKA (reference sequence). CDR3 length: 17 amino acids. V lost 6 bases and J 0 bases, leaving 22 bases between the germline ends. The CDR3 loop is CSAKTLGGLTSTDTQYF. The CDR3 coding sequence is TGCAGTGCCAAGACATTAGGGGGACTAACTAGCACAGATACGCAGTATTTT.